This T cell receptor beta chain stems from a study of OX40 agonist ivuxolimab in advanced cancers. For the wider study: Ivuxolimab, which targeted the costimulatory receptor OX40 (CD134), was an agonistic, fully human IgG2 monoclonal antibody. Intravenous ivuxolimab was administered to patients every 2 weeks at six dose levels: 0.01, 0.1, 0.3, 1.5, 3 and 10 mg/kg. Of the roughly 51 dose-escalation patients, hepatocellular carcinoma was present in 19, melanoma in approximately 15, renal cell carcinoma in 9 and head and neck cancer in 9. In the dose-escalation cohort, more than 75% of patients were male, and the mean age was approximately 55 years, with a range of about 23 to 85. Patients were allowed to have had prior anti-PD-1, anti-PD-L1 or anti-CTLA-4 therapy, and 40% of the dose-escalation patients had previously received checkpoint inhibitors. Partial responses occurred in three dose-escalation patients: two with cutaneous melanoma and one with hepatocellular carcinoma. Peripheral TCRbeta sequencing was intended to test whether TCR sequence diversity was altered and clonal T-cell expansion was caused by ivuxolimab. The paper reports the monotherapy dose-escalation portion (N of about 47 patients) of the phase I ivuxolimab trial. The research as a whole found: Antigen specificity was not determined for the clonally expanded peripheral T cells. Low levels of normalized T-cell clonal expansion were also seen in some nonresponding patients. After ivuxolimab, expanded clones were on average more numerous among CD8+ T cells than among CD4+ T cells. At doses of 0.1 to 3.0 mg/kg, clonal expansion of both CD4+ and CD8+ blood T cells was observed from baseline to week 6. In the 0.1-3.0 mg/kg groups, partial responders were among the patients with the lowest normalized peripheral clonal expansion, particularly in CD8+ T cells.

To sequence the TCRbeta CDR3 region, genomic DNA was isolated from the sorted cells. The immunoSEQ Assay was used to sequence the TCRbeta CDR3 regions. The immuneACCESS repertoire file appears here via TCRdb, limited to in-frame rearrangements. These files lack a portion of the clones; in checked studies, under half of the deficit traces to unresolved V genes, and the cause of the others is not known. The sample yields 65,000 to 80,000 clones; roughly nine tenths were counted once. The ten largest make up 14% to 15% of the sample. Patients with a history of autoimmune disease or receiving systemic immunosuppression were excluded from the trial. Peripheral blood for TCR sequencing was drawn from every dose cohort at baseline, at cycle 4 day 1 and at cycle 7 day 1. The samples were taken from a phase I, first-in-human, multicenter, open-label dose-escalation trial of ivuxolimab. The trial enrolled adults with locally advanced or metastatic head and neck squamous cell, hepatocellular, melanoma or renal cell carcinoma. Before TCR sequencing, CD4+ and CD8+ T cells were separately sorted from peripheral blood.

Including cysteine and phenylalanine, the CDR3 has 12 amino acids. Kept here is only the CDR3 DNA, which spans 36 bases and is read in frame from base 1. CDR1 and CDR2 are drawn from the germline V gene (reference sequence): SGHKS, YYEKEE. V loses 2 bases, J loses 9 bases, and the germline ends lie 9 bases apart. Comment on this clone: Its recognized antigen is unknown. Base quality data are lacking; no much larger clone is found one base away.

Sequenced material: CD4+ or CD8+ T cells sorted from blood, taken in a trial of the OX40 agonist ivuxolimab. The chain is encoded by TRBV5-5 joined to TRBJ2-1, with the D call perhaps TRBD1 or TRBD2, each one matching 5 bases. The sequence derives from an adult with an advanced solid tumor such as melanoma, head and neck, liver or kidney cancer. This receptor has the CDR3 CASSFTGTEQFF. The DNA is as follows: TGTGCCAGCAGCTTCACCGGGACTGAGCAGTTCTTC.